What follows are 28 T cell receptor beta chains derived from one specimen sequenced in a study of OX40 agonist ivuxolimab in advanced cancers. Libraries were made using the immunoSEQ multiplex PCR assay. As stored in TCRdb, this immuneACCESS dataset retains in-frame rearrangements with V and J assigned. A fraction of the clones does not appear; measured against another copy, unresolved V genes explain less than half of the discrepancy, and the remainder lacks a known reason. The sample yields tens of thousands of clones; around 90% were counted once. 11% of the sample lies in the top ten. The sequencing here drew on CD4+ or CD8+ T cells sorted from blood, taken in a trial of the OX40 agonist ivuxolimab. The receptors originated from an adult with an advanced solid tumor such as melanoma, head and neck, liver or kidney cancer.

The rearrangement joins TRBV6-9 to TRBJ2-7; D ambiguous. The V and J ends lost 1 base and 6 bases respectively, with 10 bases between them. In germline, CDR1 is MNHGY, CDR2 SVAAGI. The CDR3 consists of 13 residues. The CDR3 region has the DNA TGTGCCAGCAGTTATTACTCCTATCCCGAGCAGTACTTC. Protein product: CASSYYSYPEQYF.

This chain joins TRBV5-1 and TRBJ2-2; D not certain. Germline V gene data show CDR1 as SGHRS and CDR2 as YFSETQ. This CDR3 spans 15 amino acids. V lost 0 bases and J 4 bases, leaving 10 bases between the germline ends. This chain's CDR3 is CASSLGMWFTGELFF. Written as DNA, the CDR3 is TGCGCCAGCAGCTTGGGGATGTGGTTCACCGGGGAGCTGTTTTTT.

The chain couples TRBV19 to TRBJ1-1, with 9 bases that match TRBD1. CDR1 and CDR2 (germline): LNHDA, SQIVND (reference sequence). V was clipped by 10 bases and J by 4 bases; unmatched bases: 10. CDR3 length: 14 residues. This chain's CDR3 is CAIISDRGITEAFF. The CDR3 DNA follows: TGTGCCATCATCTCGGACAGGGGCATCACTGAAGCTTTCTTT.

CDR3 in amino acids: CATSSLQGGEQYV. CDR3 sequence (DNA): TGTGCCACCAGCTCGCTACAGGGAGGCGAGCAGTACGTC. V gene TRBV15 combines with J gene TRBJ2-7; D may match TRBD1 or TRBD2 (6 bases each). V lost 5 bases, J lost 6 bases, and 14 bases lay in between. Germline CDR1 LNHNV, CDR2 YYDKDF (reference sequence). CDR3 length: 13 residues.

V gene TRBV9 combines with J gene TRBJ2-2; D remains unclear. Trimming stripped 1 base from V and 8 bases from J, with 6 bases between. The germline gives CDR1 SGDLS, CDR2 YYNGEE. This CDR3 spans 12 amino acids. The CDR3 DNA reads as TGTGCCAGCAGCGTAATTCCTGGGGAGCTGTTTTTT. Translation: CASSVIPGELFF.

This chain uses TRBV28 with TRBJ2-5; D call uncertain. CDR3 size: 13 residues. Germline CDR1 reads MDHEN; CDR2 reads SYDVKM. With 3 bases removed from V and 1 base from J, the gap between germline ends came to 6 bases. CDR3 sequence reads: CASSFFSQETQYF. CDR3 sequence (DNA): TGTGCCAGCAGTTTTTTTAGCCAAGAGACCCAGTACTTC.

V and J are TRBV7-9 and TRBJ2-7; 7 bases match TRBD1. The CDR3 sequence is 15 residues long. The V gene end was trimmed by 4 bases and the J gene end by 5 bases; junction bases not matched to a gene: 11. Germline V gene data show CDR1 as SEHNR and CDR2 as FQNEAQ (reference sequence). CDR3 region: CASSSWTGGVDEQYF. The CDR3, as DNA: TGTGCCAGCAGCTCGTGGACAGGAGGCGTCGACGAGCAGTACTTC. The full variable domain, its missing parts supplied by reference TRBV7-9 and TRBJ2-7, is DTGVSQNPRHKITKRGQNVTFRCDPISEHNRLYWYRQTLGQGPEFLTYFQNEAQLEKSRLLSDRFSAERPKGSFSTLEIQRTEQGDSAMYLCASSSWTGGVDEQYFGPGTRLTVT.

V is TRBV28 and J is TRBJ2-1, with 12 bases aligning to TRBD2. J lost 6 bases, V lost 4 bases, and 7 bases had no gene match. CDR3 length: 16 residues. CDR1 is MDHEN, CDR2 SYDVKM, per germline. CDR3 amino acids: CASSSITSGRSNEQFF. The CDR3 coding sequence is TGTGCCAGCAGTTCAATCACTAGCGGGAGGTCCAATGAGCAGTTCTTC.

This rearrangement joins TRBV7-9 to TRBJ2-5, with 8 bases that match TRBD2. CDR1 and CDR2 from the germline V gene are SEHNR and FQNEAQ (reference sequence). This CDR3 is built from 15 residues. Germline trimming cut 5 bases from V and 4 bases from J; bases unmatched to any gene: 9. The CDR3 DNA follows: TGTGCCAGCAGCGTTAGCGGGACTCCTCTAGAGACCCAGTACTTC. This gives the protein CASSVSGTPLETQYF.

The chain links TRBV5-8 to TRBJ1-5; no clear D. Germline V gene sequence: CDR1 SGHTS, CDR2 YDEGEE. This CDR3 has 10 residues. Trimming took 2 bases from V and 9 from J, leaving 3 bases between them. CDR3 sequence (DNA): TGTGCCAGCAGCTTTCGGCCCCAGCATTTT. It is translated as CASSFRPQHF.

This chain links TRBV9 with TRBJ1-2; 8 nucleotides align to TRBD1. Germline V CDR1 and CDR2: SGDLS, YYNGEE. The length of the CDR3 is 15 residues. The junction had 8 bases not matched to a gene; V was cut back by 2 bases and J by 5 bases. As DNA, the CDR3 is TGTGCCAGCAGCGTTTCGACCAGGGGGCTTTATGGCTACACCTTC. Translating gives CASSVSTRGLYGYTF. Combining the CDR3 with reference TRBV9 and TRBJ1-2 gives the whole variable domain DSGVTQTPKHLITATGQRVTLRCSPRSGDLSVYWYQQSLDQGLQFLIQYYNGEERAKGNILERFSAQQFPDLHSELNLSSLELGDSALYFCASSVSTRGLYGYTFGSGTRLTVV.

CDR3 loop: CSVEIGGSTDTQYF. The CDR3 nucleotides are TGCAGCGTTGAAATCGGGGGCAGCACAGATACGCAGTATTTT. This chain joins TRBV29-1 and TRBJ2-3; D may correspond to TRBD1 or TRBD2 (6 bases each). Germline CDR1 is SQVTM and CDR2 is ANQGSEA. With 2 bases removed from V and 0 bases from J, the gap between germline ends came to 9 bases. The CDR3 sequence is 14 residues long.

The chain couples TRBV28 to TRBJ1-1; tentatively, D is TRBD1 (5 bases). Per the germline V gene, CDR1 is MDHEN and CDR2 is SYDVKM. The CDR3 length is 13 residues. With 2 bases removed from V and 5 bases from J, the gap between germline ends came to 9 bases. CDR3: CASSLGWGTEAFF. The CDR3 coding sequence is TGTGCCAGCAGTTTAGGGTGGGGGACTGAAGCTTTCTTT.

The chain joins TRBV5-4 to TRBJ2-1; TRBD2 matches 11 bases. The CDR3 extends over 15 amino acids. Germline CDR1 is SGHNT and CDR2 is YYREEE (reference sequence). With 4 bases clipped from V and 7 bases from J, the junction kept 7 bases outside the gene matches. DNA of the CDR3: TGTGCCAGCAGCCCTAGCGGGGGGCCCTGGAATGAGCAGTTCTTC. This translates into CASSPSGGPWNEQFF.

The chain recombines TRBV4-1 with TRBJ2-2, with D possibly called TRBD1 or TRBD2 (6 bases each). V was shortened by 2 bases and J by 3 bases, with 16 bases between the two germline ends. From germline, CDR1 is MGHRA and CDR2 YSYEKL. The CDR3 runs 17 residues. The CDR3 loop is CASSQSFPGADTGELFF. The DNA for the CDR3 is TGCGCCAGCAGCCAAAGCTTCCCGGGGGCCGACACCGGGGAGCTGTTTTTT.

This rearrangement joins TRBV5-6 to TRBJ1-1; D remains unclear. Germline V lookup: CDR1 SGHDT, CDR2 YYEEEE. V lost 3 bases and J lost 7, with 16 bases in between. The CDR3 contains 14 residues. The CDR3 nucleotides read TGTGCCAGCAGCTCTACCGCGGATGAGGTTGAAGCTTTCTTT. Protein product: CASSSTADEVEAFF.

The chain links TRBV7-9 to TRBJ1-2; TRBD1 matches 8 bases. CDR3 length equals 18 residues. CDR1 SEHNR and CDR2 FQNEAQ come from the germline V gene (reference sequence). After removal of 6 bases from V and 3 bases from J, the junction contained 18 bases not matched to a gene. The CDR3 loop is CASSPSMDSTGGDYGYTF. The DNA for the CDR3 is TGTGCCAGCAGTCCCAGTATGGATTCTACAGGGGGTGACTATGGCTACACCTTC.

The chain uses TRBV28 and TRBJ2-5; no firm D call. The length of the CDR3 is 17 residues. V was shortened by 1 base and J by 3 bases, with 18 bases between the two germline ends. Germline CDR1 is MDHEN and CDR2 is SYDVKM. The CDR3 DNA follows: TGTGCCAGCAGTTTATCATGGGCCGATTCACCCGAAGAGACCCAGTACTTC. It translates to CASSLSWADSPEETQYF.

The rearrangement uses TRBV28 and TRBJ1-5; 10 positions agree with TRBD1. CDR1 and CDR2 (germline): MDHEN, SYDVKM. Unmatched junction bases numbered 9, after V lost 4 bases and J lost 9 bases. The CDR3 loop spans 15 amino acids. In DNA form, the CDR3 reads TGTGCCAGCAGTTCCTCGGGACAGGGGAGGTGGCCCCAGCATTTT. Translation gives CASSSSGQGRWPQHF.

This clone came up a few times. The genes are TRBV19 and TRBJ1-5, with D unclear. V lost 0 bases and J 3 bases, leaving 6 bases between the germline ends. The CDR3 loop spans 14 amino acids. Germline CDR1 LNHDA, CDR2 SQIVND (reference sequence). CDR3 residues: CASSIEGNNQPQHF. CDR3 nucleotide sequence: TGTGCCAGTAGTATAGAGGGTAACAATCAGCCCCAGCATTTT.

The CDR3 DNA sequence: TGTGCCAGCAGCCCACCTCAGGGGGTTTATTATGGCTACACCTTC. As protein: CASSPPQGVYYGYTF. This rearrangement joins TRBV9 to TRBJ1-2, with 7 bases fitting TRBD1. V lost 4 bases and J lost 5; bases outside the gene matches: 11. Germline V CDR1 and CDR2: SGDLS, YYNGEE. This CDR3 comprises 15 residues.

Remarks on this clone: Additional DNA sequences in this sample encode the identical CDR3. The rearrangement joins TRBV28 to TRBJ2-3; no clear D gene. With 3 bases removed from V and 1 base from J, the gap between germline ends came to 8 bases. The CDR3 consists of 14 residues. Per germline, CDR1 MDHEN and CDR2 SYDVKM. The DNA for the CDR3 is TGTGCCAGCAGTTTTTTGGCGGGCACAGATACGCAGTATTTT. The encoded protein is CASSFLAGTDTQYF.

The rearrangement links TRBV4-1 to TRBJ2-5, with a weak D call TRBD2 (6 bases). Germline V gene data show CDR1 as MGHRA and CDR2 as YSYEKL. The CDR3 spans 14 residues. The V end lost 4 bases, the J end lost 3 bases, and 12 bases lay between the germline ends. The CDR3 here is CASSPSLAEETQYF. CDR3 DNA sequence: TGCGCCAGCAGCCCCTCCTTAGCGGAAGAGACCCAGTACTTC.

The CDR3 loop is CSVKQGAGAFF. The DNA for the CDR3 is TGCAGCGTTAAACAGGGGGCTGGAGCTTTCTTT. The chain links TRBV29-1 to TRBJ1-1; TRBD1 agrees at 9 bases. The CDR3 contains 11 residues. Germline CDR1 SQVTM, CDR2 ANQGSEA. Germline trimming cut 5 bases from V and 10 bases from J; bases unmatched to any gene: 5. The full variable domain, in which reference TRBV29-1 and TRBJ1-1 provide the parts outside the CDR3, is SAVISQKPSRDICQRGTSLTIQCQVDSQVTMMFWYRQQPGQSLTLIATANQGSEATYESGFVIDKFPISRPNLTFSTLTVSNMSPEDSSIYLCSVKQGAGAFFGQGTRLTVV.

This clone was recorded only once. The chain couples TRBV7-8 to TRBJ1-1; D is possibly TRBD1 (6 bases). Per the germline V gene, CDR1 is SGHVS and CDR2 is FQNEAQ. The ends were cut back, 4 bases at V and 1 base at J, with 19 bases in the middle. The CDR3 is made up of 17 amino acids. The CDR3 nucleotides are TGTGCCAGCAGCTCCCTTCCCCCCGGGACAAGGAACACTGAAGCTTTCTTT. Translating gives CASSSLPPGTRNTEAFF.

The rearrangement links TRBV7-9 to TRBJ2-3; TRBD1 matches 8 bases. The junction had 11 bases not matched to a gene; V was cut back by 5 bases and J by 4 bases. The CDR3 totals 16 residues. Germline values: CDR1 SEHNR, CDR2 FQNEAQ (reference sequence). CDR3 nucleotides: TGTGCCAGCAGCCCGTGGGACAGGTATTGGCCAGATACGCAGTATTTT. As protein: CASSPWDRYWPDTQYF.

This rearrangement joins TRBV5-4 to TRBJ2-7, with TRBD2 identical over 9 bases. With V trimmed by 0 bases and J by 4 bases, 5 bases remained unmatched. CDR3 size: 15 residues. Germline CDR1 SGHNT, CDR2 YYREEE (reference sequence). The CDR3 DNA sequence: TGTGCCAGCAGCTTGGGGGCTAGCGGGATATACGAGCAGTACTTC. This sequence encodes CASSLGASGIYEQYF. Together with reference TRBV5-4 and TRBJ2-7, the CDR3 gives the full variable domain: ETGVTQSPTHLIKTRGQQVTLRCSSQSGHNTVSWYQQALGQGPQFIFQYYREEENGRGNFPPRFSGLQFPNYSSELNVNALELDDSALYLCASSLGASGIYEQYFGPGTRLTVT.

Here the CDR3 DNA reads TGTGCCAGCAGCGTAGATCAGGGGATGGGGGCCGGGGAGCTGTTTTTT. Translated, it gives CASSVDQGMGAGELFF. V is TRBV9 and J is TRBJ2-2; a weak D match, TRBD1 (6 bases). The CDR3 sequence is 16 residues long. V was trimmed by 0 bases and J by 6 bases, leaving 15 bases between them. Per germline, CDR1 SGDLS and CDR2 YYNGEE.